The clone carrying this T cell receptor beta chain was seen at least ten times. TCRdb re-analysed the 5' RACE reads in MiXCR, keeping a single row per CDR3 protein. In the table there are around 44,000 distinct CDR3 sequences, around 30% of which are singletons. This CDR3 comprises 15 residues. CDR1 is SGHDT, CDR2 YYEEEE, per germline. The junction had 7 bases not matched to a gene; V was cut back by 3 bases and J by 2 bases. V gene TRBV5-6 combines with J gene TRBJ2-7, with 8 bases matching TRBD1. The sequence derives from a female donor with breast cancer. The sequenced sample was tumor-infiltrating memory CD4+ T cells sorted from the breast tumor. Subset: memory CD4+ T cells, CD4+CD45RO+CD25-. The CDR3 is CASSSGGGQAYEQYF. CDR3 in DNA: TGTGCCAGCAGCTCGGGTGGGGGACAGGCCTACGAGCAGTACTTC.